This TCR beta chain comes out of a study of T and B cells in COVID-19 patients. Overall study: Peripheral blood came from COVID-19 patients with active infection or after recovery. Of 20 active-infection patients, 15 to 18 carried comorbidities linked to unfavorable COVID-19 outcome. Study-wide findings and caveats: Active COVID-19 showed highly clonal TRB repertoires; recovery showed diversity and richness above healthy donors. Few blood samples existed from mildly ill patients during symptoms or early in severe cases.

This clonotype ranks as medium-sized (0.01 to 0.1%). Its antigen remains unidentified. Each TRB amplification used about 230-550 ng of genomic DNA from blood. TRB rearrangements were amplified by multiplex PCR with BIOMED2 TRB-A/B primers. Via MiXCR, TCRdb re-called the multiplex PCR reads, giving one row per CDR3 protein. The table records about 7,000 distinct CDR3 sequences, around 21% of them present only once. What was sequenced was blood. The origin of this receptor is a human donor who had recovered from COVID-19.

The CDR3 loop is CATTIGGNTGELFF. The CDR3 DNA reads TGTGCCACAACAATAGGGGGGAACACCGGGGAGCTGTTTTTT. V and J are TRBV6-5 and TRBJ2-2; D is possibly TRBD1 (6 bases). The CDR3 is made up of 14 amino acids. The V end lost 10 bases, the J end lost 1 base, and 13 bases lay between the germline ends. Germline CDR1 and CDR2: MNHEY and SVGAGI.